This TCR beta chain was found in a study of blood T cell repertoires in COVID-19. The CDR3 is 11 amino acids. V shed 7 bases and J shed 8 bases, with 14 bases lying between them. Per the germline V gene, CDR1 is SQVTM and CDR2 is ANQGSEA. Assay: immunoSEQ multiplex PCR; the TCRdb copy retains only in-frame clones and omits some. The sample yields roughly 250,000 clones, approximately 85% seen once. The chain carries TRBV29-1 and TRBJ1-2, with D tentatively TRBD1 (6 bases). This receptor was identified in a human donor with COVID-19, enrolled during active disease. The donor label of this sample is uncertain. The sequenced material came from peripheral blood. The CDR3 region is CSGGDTPGYTF. As DNA, the CDR3 is TGCAGCGGGGGGGACACCCCAGGCTACACCTTC.